A single sample gave rise to the 18 T cell receptor beta chains below, sequenced in a study of T cells in Graves' hyperthyroidism and ophthalmopathy. Researchers amplified the TCR beta CDR3 regions from RNA transcripts. HTBI primers were used for first-round RT-PCR of the TCR CDR3. TCRdb used MiXCR to reprocess the multiplex PCR reads, holding one entry per CDR3 protein. The sample yields hundreds of thousands of distinct CDR3 sequences, around 39% seen once. The sequencing input was blood. The receptors were gathered from a man aged 18 to 30 with Graves' hyperthyroidism.

The CDR3, as DNA: TGTGCCAGCAGCCCCGTCGGGCCAGCAGGAACCTACGAGCAGTACTTC. This encodes CASSPVGPAGTYEQYF. This chain joins TRBV7-2 and TRBJ2-7; D remains ambiguous. This CDR3 comprises 16 residues. Between the trimmed V and J ends, which lost 5 bases and 2 bases, there was a span of 19 bases. Germline CDR1 reads SGHTA; CDR2 reads FQGNSA.

Turning to this clonotype: This likely comes from a read error, as the CDR3 has no conserved phenylalanine or tryptophan at its end. The chain recombines TRBV29-1 with TRBJ2-5; 10 positions match TRBD2. The trim removed 0 bases at V and 3 bases at J, leaving 1 base unmatched. The CDR3 loop spans 14 amino acids. Per the germline V gene, CDR1 is SQVTM and CDR2 is ANQGSEA. The CDR3 loop reads CSVEDTSGKETQYL. CDR3 bases: TGCAGCGTTGAAGATACTAGCGGGAAAGAGACCCAGTACCTC.

There are a few counts of this clonotype. The gene calls are TRBV7-9 and TRBJ1-3; TRBD1 aligns across 9 bases. This CDR3 region has 17 residues. Germline V gene data show CDR1 as SEHNR and CDR2 as FQNEAQ (reference sequence). Trimming at V came to 4 bases and at J to 2 bases, leaving 9 bases not matched to a gene. CDR3 loop: CASSSGQGPAPGNTIYF. CDR3 DNA: TGTGCCAGCAGCTCCGGACAGGGGCCCGCTCCTGGAAACACCATATATTTT. Full variable domain (rest looked up from reference TRBV7-9 and TRBJ1-3): DTGVSQNPRHKITKRGQNVTFRCDPISEHNRLYWYRQTLGQGPEFLTYFQNEAQLEKSRLLSDRFSAERPKGSFSTLEIQRTEQGDSAMYLCASSSGQGPAPGNTIYFGEGSWLTVV.

On this clonotype itself: In this CDR3 the conserved last residue, phenylalanine or tryptophan, is missing, so a read error is likely. The J gene is TRBJ1-1, the V gene TRBV7-9; TRBD1 matches at 9 bases. V lost 5 bases to trimming and J lost 0 bases; unmatched junction nucleotides: 7. Germline V CDR1 and CDR2: SEHNR, FQNEAQ (reference sequence). The CDR3 extends over 16 amino acids. The CDR3 sequence: CASSGGGTGMNTEAFL. The CDR3 nucleotides are TGTGCCAGCAGCGGGGGCGGGACAGGGATGAACACTGAAGCTTTCCTT.

This clonotype showed up many times. V is TRBV7-2 and J is TRBJ2-2; D perhaps matches TRBD1 (6 bases). This CDR3 is built from 15 residues. V lost 3 bases, J lost 0 bases, and 8 bases lay in between. Germline lookup yields CDR1 SGHTA and CDR2 FQGNSA. The CDR3, as DNA: TGTGCCAGCAGCTTCACAGGGACGAACACCGGGGAGCTGTTTTTT. Encoded protein: CASSFTGTNTGELFF.

This chain links TRBV9 with TRBJ2-1; D is ambiguous. CDR3 size: 16 residues. In germline, CDR1 is SGDLS, CDR2 YYNGEE. V lost 4 bases and J 3 bases, leaving 17 bases between the germline ends. CDR3 nucleotide sequence: TGTGCCAGCAGCAACCCACTGGCGGCCTTCTACAATGAGCAGTTCTTC. Protein: CASSNPLAAFYNEQFF.

This clonotype turned up a few times. V usage is TRBV7-8 and J usage is TRBJ1-4; 7 bases line up with TRBD1. This CDR3 region has 13 residues. Looked up from germline, CDR1 is SGHVS and CDR2 is FQNEAQ. V was pared by 0 bases and J by 14 bases, with 6 bases of the junction left unmatched. The CDR3 bases are TGTGCCAGCAGCTTAGCCCCGACAGGGAAGCTGTTTTTT. Its translation: CASSLAPTGKLFF.

The table lists this clonotype with many counts. The rearrangement links TRBV29-1 to TRBJ2-7; 12 bases align to TRBD2. J lost 8 bases, V lost 7 bases, and 3 bases had no gene match. This CDR3 is 11 amino acids long. The germline V gene has CDR1 SQVTM and CDR2 ANQGSEA. CDR3 sequence: CSALAGGKQYF. The CDR3 DNA reads as TGCAGCGCACTAGCGGGGGGAAAGCAGTACTTC.

The CDR3 nucleotides are TGCAGCGGGAGCGGCGCTGGGGCCAACGTCCTGACTTTC. Translating gives CSGSGAGANVLTF. This chain joins TRBV29-1 and TRBJ2-6; maybe TRBD2 (5 bases). V shed 7 bases and J shed 2 bases, with 9 bases lying between them. The CDR3 runs 13 residues. Germline V gene lookup returns CDR1 SQVTM and CDR2 ANQGSEA. The full variable domain, its missing parts supplied by reference TRBV29-1 and TRBJ2-6, is SAVISQKPSRDICQRGTSLTIQCQVDSQVTMMFWYRQQPGQSLTLIATANQGSEATYESGFVIDKFPISRPNLTFSTLTVSNMSPEDSSIYLCSGSGAGANVLTFGAGSRLTVL.

This clonotype has only a few counts. V gene TRBV29-1 combines with J gene TRBJ1-1; D is unclear. This CDR3 region has 15 residues. The V gene's germline CDR1 is SQVTM and CDR2 ANQGSEA. V was trimmed by 7 bases and J by 0 bases, leaving 18 bases between them. CDR3 DNA: TGCAGCGCGGGCGAGCTCACAGAGTTGAACACTGAAGCTTTCTTT. Encoded protein: CSAGELTELNTEAFF.

In regard to this clonotype: A much more abundant neighbour one base away suggests this may be a read error. J is TRBJ1-1 and V is TRBV13, with D perhaps matching TRBD1 (5 bases). This CDR3 spans 16 amino acids. Germline V gene data show CDR1 as PRHDT and CDR2 as FYEKMQ (reference sequence). The CDR3, as DNA: TGTGCCAGCAGCTCCAAATCGACAGTTATGAACACTGAAGCTCTCTTT. This translates into CASSSKSTVMNTEALF.

The table lists this clonotype with a few counts. The chain combines TRBV6-5 with TRBJ1-2; a possible D gene is TRBD1 (6 bases). CDR3 length: 13 residues. Germline V lookup: CDR1 MNHEY, CDR2 SVGAGI. Trimming cost V 6 bases and J 1 base, with 9 bases left between them. CDR3 nucleotides: TGTGCCAGCAGGCAGGACAGTAACTATGGCTACACCTTC. Translating it yields CASRQDSNYGYTF.

Many counts were recorded for this clonotype. The chain joins TRBV2 to TRBJ1-5, with 9 bases aligning to TRBD1. J lost 4 bases, V lost 4 bases, and 2 bases had no gene match. The V gene's germline CDR1 is SNHLY and CDR2 FYNNEI. The CDR3 runs to 14 residues. The CDR3 protein is CASSGDRENQPQHF. CDR3 coding DNA: TGTGCCAGCAGTGGGGACAGGGAGAATCAGCCCCAGCATTTT.

Of note for this clonotype: A much more abundant neighbour one base away suggests this may be a read error. This rearrangement joins TRBV19 to TRBJ1-6; D unclear. Germline V gene lookup returns CDR1 LNHDA and CDR2 SQIVND (reference sequence). This CDR3 comprises 11 residues. V was cut by 6 bases and J by 16 bases, with 13 bases left in between. Written as DNA, the CDR3 is TGTGCCAGTAGCGAATCGGCCTCGCTCCACTTT. Amino acid sequence: CASSESASLHF.

The rearrangement links TRBV7-2 to TRBJ1-6; D is unclear. This CDR3 is built from 14 residues. Trimming removed 5 bases from V and 8 bases from J, with 13 bases in between. Germline V gives CDR1 SGHTA, CDR2 FQGNSA. CDR3 amino acids: CASSRWEGDSPLHF. The CDR3 DNA follows: TGTGCCAGCAGCCGGTGGGAGGGAGATTCACCCCTCCACTTT. The whole variable domain, remainder taken from reference TRBV7-2 and TRBJ1-6, is GAGVSQSPSNKVTEKGKDVELRCDPISGHTALYWYRQSLGQGLEFLIYFQGNSAPDKSGLPSDRFSAERTGGSVSTLTIQRTQQEDSAVYLCASSRWEGDSPLHFGNGTRLTVT.

V gene TRBV7-9 combines with J gene TRBJ1-5; D perhaps matches TRBD1 (6 bases). From germline, CDR1 is SEHNR and CDR2 FQNEAQ (reference sequence). The V gene lost 6 bases and the J gene lost 3 bases, with 18 bases spanning the gap. The CDR3 is 16 residues long. The CDR3 region is CASRSGIGGDNQPQHF. As DNA, the CDR3 is TGTGCCAGCAGATCTGGTATAGGGGGAGACAATCAGCCCCAGCATTTT.

This clonotype was counted only a few times. V and J are TRBV7-6 and TRBJ1-2; possible D gene TRBD1, 5 bases. CDR3 length equals 17 residues. The germline V gene has CDR1 SGHVS and CDR2 FNYEAQ. V lost 0 bases to trimming and J lost 3 bases, with 17 bases between them. CDR3: CASSLAQVGAKDYGYTF. CDR3 nucleotide sequence: TGTGCCAGCAGCTTAGCCCAGGTAGGGGCTAAGGACTATGGCTACACCTTC.

This clonotype has only a few counts. The rearrangement uses TRBV12-3 or TRBV12-4 and TRBJ1-2, with D perhaps TRBD1 (6 bases). This CDR3 is 13 amino acids long. Trimming shortened V by 5 bases and J by 8 bases, and 15 bases separated the two germline ends. The CDR3 coding sequence is TGTGCCAGCAGTCCCCAGGGGATAGGCGGCTACACCTTC. It translates to CASSPQGIGGYTF.